This T cell receptor (beta chain) was sequenced for a study of T cells in localized non-small cell lung cancer. With 6 bases clipped from V and 7 bases from J, the junction kept 6 bases outside the gene matches. The CDR3 sequence is 13 residues long. The germline gives CDR1 SGHTA, CDR2 FQGNSA. Profiling relied on immunoSEQ multiplex PCR, and the TCRdb table lists in-frame clones only, not all of them. The repertoire holds 20,000 to 30,000 clones, with 92% as singletons. Sequenced material: peripheral blood, taken before any cancer treatment. The TCR comes from a man aged 35 to 69 with stage III squamous cell lung carcinoma. The chain has TRBV7-2 and TRBJ1-2; 9 nucleotides agree with TRBD1. The CDR3 DNA sequence: TGTGCCAGCAGAACTGGGACAGGGCCTGGCTACACCTTC. Residues: CASRTGTGPGYTF. The variable domain in full, completed from reference TRBV7-2 and TRBJ1-2, reads GAGVSQSPSNKVTEKGKDVELRCDPISGHTALYWYRQSLGQGLEFLIYFQGNSAPDKSGLPSDRFSAERTGGSVSTLTIQRTQQEDSAVYLCASRTGTGPGYTFGSGTRLTVV.